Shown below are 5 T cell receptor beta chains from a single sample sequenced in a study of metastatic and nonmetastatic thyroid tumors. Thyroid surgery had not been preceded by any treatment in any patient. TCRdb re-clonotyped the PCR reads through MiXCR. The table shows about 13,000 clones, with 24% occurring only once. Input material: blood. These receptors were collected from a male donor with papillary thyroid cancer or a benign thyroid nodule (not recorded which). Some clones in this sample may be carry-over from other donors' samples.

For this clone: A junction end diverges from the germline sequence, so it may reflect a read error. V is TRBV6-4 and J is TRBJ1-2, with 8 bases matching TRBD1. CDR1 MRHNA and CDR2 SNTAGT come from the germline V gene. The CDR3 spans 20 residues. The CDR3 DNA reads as TGTGCCAGCACGATGACAGGGGCCTCCCTGACAGGGCGAGGGAACTATGGCCACACCTTC. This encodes CASTMTGASLTGRGNYGHTF.

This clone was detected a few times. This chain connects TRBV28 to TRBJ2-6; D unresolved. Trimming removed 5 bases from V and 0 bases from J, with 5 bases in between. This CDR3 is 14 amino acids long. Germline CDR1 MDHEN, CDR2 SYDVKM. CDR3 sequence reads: CASSGTSGANVLTF. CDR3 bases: TGTGCCAGCAGTGGAACCTCTGGGGCCAACGTCCTGACTTTC.

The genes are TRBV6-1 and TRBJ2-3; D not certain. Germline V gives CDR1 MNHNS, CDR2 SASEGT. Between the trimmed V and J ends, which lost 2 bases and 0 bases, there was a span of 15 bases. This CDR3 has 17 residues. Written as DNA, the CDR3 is TGTGCCAGCAGTGAAAGGTTGCCTAGGAAAAGCACAGATACGCAGTATTTT. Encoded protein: CASSERLPRKSTDTQYF.

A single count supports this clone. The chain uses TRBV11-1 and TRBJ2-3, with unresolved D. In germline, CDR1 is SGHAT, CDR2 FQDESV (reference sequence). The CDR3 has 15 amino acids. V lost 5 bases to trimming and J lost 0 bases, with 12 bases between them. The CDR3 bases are TGTGCCAGCAGCGTTCCTAATCCAAGCACAGATACGCAGTATTTT. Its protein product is CASSVPNPSTDTQYF.

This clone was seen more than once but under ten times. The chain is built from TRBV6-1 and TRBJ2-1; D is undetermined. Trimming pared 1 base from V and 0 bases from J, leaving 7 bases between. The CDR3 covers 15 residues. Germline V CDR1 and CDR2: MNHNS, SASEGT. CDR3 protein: CASSEGSASYNEQFF. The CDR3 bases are TGTGCCAGCAGTGAAGGAAGCGCCTCCTACAATGAGCAGTTCTTC.